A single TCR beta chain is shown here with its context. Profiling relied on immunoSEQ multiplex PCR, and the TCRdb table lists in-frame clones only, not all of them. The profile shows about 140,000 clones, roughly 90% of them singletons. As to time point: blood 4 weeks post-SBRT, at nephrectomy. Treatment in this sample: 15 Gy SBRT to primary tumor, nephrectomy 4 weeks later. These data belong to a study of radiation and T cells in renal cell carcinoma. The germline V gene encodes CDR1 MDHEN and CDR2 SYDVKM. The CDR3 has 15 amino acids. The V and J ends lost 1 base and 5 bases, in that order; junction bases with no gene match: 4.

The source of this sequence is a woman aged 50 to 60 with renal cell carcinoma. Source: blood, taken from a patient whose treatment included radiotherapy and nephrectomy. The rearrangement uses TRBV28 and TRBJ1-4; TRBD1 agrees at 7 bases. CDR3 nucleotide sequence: TGTGCCAGCAGTTTATTAGGGGGCCTCAATGAAAAACTGTTTTTT. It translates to CASSLLGGLNEKLFF.